This is a list of T cell receptor beta chains from one sample in a study of CD8 T cells in Susac syndrome. TCRdb redid the calling of the immunoSEQ multiplex PCR reads with MiXCR, one entry per CDR3 protein. The data show 100,000 to 150,000 distinct CDR3 sequences, more than 90% seen once. The specimen was CD4+ T cells from PBMCs. The receptors shown here come from a human donor in good health. Both conserved end residues are part of each CDR3.

TRBV29-1,TRBJ2-3,CSVEDGWGVSTQYF
TRBV7-2,TRBJ1-5,CASSLVGDQPQHF
TRBV28,TRBJ2-7,CASSLSGPFYEQYF
TRBV23-1,TRBJ1-1,CASSPSAAGRTEAFF
TRBV12-3/TRBV12-4,TRBJ2-4,CASSFRQGGNIQYF
TRBV7-2,TRBJ1-3,CASSSARVSSGNTIYF
TRBV9,TRBJ1-1,CASSVSENTEAFF
TRBV5-1,TRBJ2-7,CASSLADRNIYEQYF
TRBV3-1,TRBJ1-2,CASSRGTGVYGYTF
TRBV29-1,TRBJ2-7,CSVWSYEQYF
TRBV7-9,TRBJ1-2,CASSLAGGQGNYGYTF
TRBV7-9,TRBJ1-2,CASSYQGQITSGYTF
TRBV28,TRBJ2-7,CASSIAGTSGRNEQYF
TRBV5-4,TRBJ2-7,CASSGGLAGGPSYEQYF
TRBV3-1,TRBJ2-6,CASSPGQSGANVLTF
TRBV7-2,TRBJ1-2,CASSPYNRGYTF
TRBV18,TRBJ2-7,CASSPLPGTDLEQYF
TRBV5-6,TRBJ1-1,CASSLVGRVTEAFF
TRBV20-1,TRBJ2-3,CSARDPLAGADTQYF
TRBV18,TRBJ1-1,CASSPEDTYTEAFF
TRBV19,TRBJ2-6,CASSTGGSGANVLTF
TRBV29-1,TRBJ1-5,CSVGGGASNQPQHF
TRBV3-1,TRBJ2-6,CASSLKSFGANVLTF
TRBV12-3/TRBV12-4,TRBJ2-2,CASSSGGPNTGELFF
TRBV29-1,TRBJ1-1,CSVADRVYTEAFF
TRBV29-1,TRBJ1-1,CSVRTGWGTEAFF
TRBV3-1,TRBJ2-7,CASSQRRGRDEQYF
TRBV6-6,TRBJ2-7,CASTNSREQYF
TRBV28,TRBJ1-5,CASTNSNQPQHF
TRBV7-2,TRBJ2-2,CASSLGWTGELFF
TRBV29-1,TRBJ1-1,CSVDSLNTEAFF
TRBV2,TRBJ2-7,CASKLAQSSYEQYF
TRBV5-4,TRBJ2-7,CASSSGTSGRVFHEQYF
TRBV14,TRBJ2-5,CASSQDLGEIGETQYF
TRBV12-3/TRBV12-4,TRBJ1-2,CASTKGTANYGYTF
TRBV20-1,TRBJ2-1,CSANPAQREAYVQFF
TRBV7-2,TRBJ1-5,CASSLDPAVSQPQHF
TRBV6-6,TRBJ2-7,CASRWGGAYEQYF
TRBV18,TRBJ1-1,CASSPATRENTEAFF
TRBV3-1,TRBJ2-3,CASSPRDYPGVDTQYF
TRBV29-1,TRBJ2-5,CSVSPGRQVQYF
TRBV7-2,TRBJ2-3,CASSLGAGTDTQYF
TRBV6-5,TRBJ2-7,CASSTGVREQYF
TRBV29-1,TRBJ2-7,CSVVAAVREQYF
TRBV19,TRBJ1-1,CASSDRRGTEAFF